The rows below give T cell receptor beta chains drawn from one sample of a study of T cells in localized non-small cell lung cancer. Data came from immunoSEQ multiplex PCR; TCRdb stores just in-frame clones and leaves some out. The sample includes some 64,000 clones, roughly 81% of them seen just once. Sample: PBMCs, taken before any cancer treatment. The receptor source for this set is a man aged 40-75 years with stage II lung adenocarcinoma. Each CDR3 is given with its conserved first and last residue. Fields, in order: V gene, D gene, clone size, J gene, CDR3 protein, CDR3 DNA. D genes are given only for firm matches. Clone size is stated in some rows and not others, as once, few, many or a class when expanded.

V: TRBV2
D: -
size: -
J: TRBJ1-5
CDR3: CASSPDSNQPQHF
DNA: TGTGCCAGCAGTCCGGACAGCAATCAGCCCCAGCATTTT

V: TRBV29-1
D: -
size: -
J: TRBJ1-1
CDR3: CSVVPPYRESMNTEAFF
DNA: TGCAGCGTTGTTCCCCCCTACAGGGAATCCATGAACACTGAAGCTTTCTTT

V: TRBV5-4
D: TRBD2
size: -
J: TRBJ2-7
CDR3: CASSLGGRLSYEQYF
DNA: TGTGCCAGCAGCTTGGGCGGGAGGCTCTCCTACGAGCAGTACTTC

V: TRBV18
D: -
size: -
J: TRBJ2-4
CDR3: CASSSPLGAKNIQYF
DNA: TGTGCCAGCTCGTCCCCTCTTGGAGCCAAAAACATTCAGTACTTC

V: TRBV25-1
D: TRBD1
size: -
J: TRBJ1-1
CDR3: CASSSDRGLSEAFF
DNA: TGTGCCAGCAGTTCGGACAGGGGGCTTTCTGAAGCTTTCTTT

V: TRBV9
D: TRBD1
size: few
J: TRBJ2-7
CDR3: CASSAQGQTYEQYF
DNA: TGTGCCAGCAGCGCCCAGGGACAGACCTACGAGCAGTACTTC

V: TRBV7-9
D: -
size: once
J: TRBJ1-1
CDR3: CASSLRNPIEAFF
DNA: TGTGCCAGCAGCTTAAGGAACCCCATTGAAGCTTTCTTT

V: TRBV7-7
D: -
size: -
J: TRBJ2-7
CDR3: CASSLGGAGGEQYF
DNA: TGTGCTAGCAGCTTAGGGGGCGCGGGAGGCGAGCAGTACTTC

V: TRBV5-8
D: -
size: -
J: TRBJ2-1
CDR3: CASSLAQLYNEQFF
DNA: TGTGCCAGCAGCTTGGCACAGCTCTACAATGAGCAGTTCTTC

V: TRBV6-1
D: TRBD2
size: -
J: TRBJ2-3
CDR3: CASSERGGSLKF
DNA: TGTGCCAGCAGTGAACGCGGCGGGAGCCTCAAATTT

V: TRBV11-3
D: TRBD1
size: -
J: TRBJ2-6
CDR3: CASSWGQGSSGANVLTF
DNA: TGTGCCAGCAGCTGGGGACAGGGGAGTTCCGGGGCCAACGTCCTGACTTTC

V: TRBV11-3
D: TRBD1
size: -
J: TRBJ2-5
CDR3: CASSLGQVGAQYF
DNA: TGTGCCAGCAGCCTCGGACAGGTTGGGGCCCAGTACTTC

V: TRBV30
D: -
size: -
J: TRBJ1-1
CDR3: CAWSVRSGRNEAFF
DNA: TGTGCCTGGAGTGTACGTTCCGGCAGGAATGAAGCTTTCTTT

V: TRBV2
D: -
size: -
J: TRBJ1-5
CDR3: CASSESNANQPQHF
DNA: TGTGCCAGCAGTGAATCGAATGCTAATCAGCCCCAGCATTTT

V: TRBV11-3
D: TRBD1
size: -
J: TRBJ1-2
CDR3: CASSSRQGDYGYTF
DNA: TGTGCCAGCAGCTCTCGACAGGGCGACTATGGCTACACCTTC

V: TRBV19
D: -
size: -
J: TRBJ1-2
CDR3: CASSERGGYGYTF
DNA: TGTGCCAGTAGTGAGCGAGGGGGATATGGCTACACCTTC

V: TRBV7-3
D: -
size: -
J: TRBJ2-7
CDR3: CASSPDASYEQYF
DNA: TGTGCCAGCAGCCCCGACGCCTCCTACGAGCAGTACTTC

V: TRBV27
D: -
size: -
J: TRBJ2-6
CDR3: CASSLWSGANVLTF
DNA: TGTGCCAGCAGTTTATGGTCTGGGGCCAACGTCCTGACTTTC

V: TRBV5-4
D: TRBD2
size: -
J: TRBJ2-1
CDR3: CASSLDQRGGKDEQFF
DNA: TGTGCCAGCAGCTTGGATCAACGCGGGGGTAAAGATGAGCAGTTCTTC

V: TRBV7-9
D: TRBD2
size: -
J: TRBJ2-3
CDR3: CASSFLAGLTDTQYF
DNA: TGTGCCAGCAGCTTTCTAGCGGGACTCACAGATACGCAGTATTTT

V: TRBV7-6
D: -
size: -
J: TRBJ1-2
CDR3: CASSLGASGSNYGYTF
DNA: TGTGCCAGCAGCTTAGGAGCCTCCGGGAGTAACTATGGCTACACCTTC

V: TRBV23-1
D: TRBD1
size: -
J: TRBJ1-5
CDR3: CASSPPGQGNQPQHF
DNA: TGCGCCAGCAGTCCCCCCGGACAGGGAAATCAGCCCCAGCATTTT